This paragraph reports one TCR beta chain. Its specificity is unknown. The data stem from a study of T cell repertoires in cytomegalovirus infection. Study information: HLA-B-restricted CMV epitopes that are well studied were used alongside recently identified HLA-C-restricted ones. CMV infection plus the matching HLA type was flagged by public TCR beta signatures. Study results and limitations: HLA-C-restricted, CMV-specific TCR beta clonotypes were dominant ex vivo. Cumulative frequency of public TCR beta families picked out carriers of CMV plus the relevant HLA.

TCRdb redid the calling of the reads with MiXCR, one entry per CDR3 protein. The data contain a few hundred thousand distinct CDR3 sequences, approximately 40% of them singletons. The CDR3 sequence is 13 residues long. V dropped 6 bases and J dropped 3 bases, with 6 bases sitting between them. The sequenced sample was cultured PBMCs, obtained from culture after CMV antigen stimulation. This receptor was identified in a human donor in good health (CMV status not recorded). Some clones in this sample may be carry-over from other donors' samples. The chain couples TRBV12-3 or TRBV12-4 to TRBJ2-6; D remains ambiguous. The CDR3 here is CASSNGGANVLTF. Here the CDR3 DNA reads TGTGCCAGCAGCAATGGTGGGGCCAACGTCCTGACTTTC.